Listed here is a single T cell receptor (beta chain). The sample comes from a study of blood T cell repertoires in COVID-19. Study-level information: Italy, Spain and the United States were the sources of the convalescent and acute COVID-19 samples. Nucleic acid was either cDNA or gDNA, and it came from T cells, B-cell-depleted T cells, or PBMCs.

The CDR3 has 15 amino acids. The germline CDR1 and CDR2 sequences are SGHTA and FQGTGA. Trimming stripped 1 base from V and 6 bases from J, with 12 bases between. In the original analysis: Reference gene primer amplification gave estimated nucleated cell counts. The method was immunoSEQ multiplex PCR; TCRdb's version includes in-frame clones alone and lacks a portion of them. V, J and clone size are taken as reported in that table, and D and trimming were inferred from the DNA itself. The sample has around 200,000 clones; 75% to 90% are singletons. Participants' reported clinical history set cohort assignment.

The receptor was derived from a woman aged 18-29 years who had recovered from COVID-19. The J gene is TRBJ2-2, the V gene TRBV7-3; TRBD1 is a possible D gene (6 bases). Sequencing was performed on PBMCs or T cells enriched from blood (not recorded which). The chain's CDR3 is CASSLKSGASGELFF. The DNA of the CDR3 is TGTGCCAGCAGCTTAAAGTCAGGGGCGTCCGGGGAGCTGTTTTTT.